Described below is a single TCR beta chain sequence and its context. This clonotype was seen a handful of times. Its antigen is not yet known. Per-nucleotide qualities are absent, and no much larger clonotype sits a single base away. The data were taken from a study of human T cells and chemical hapten exposure (dated by TCRdb to the early 2020s). Background on the whole study: For sensitization, 2% DPC in acetone was applied to a roughly 2 cm by roughly 2 cm area of upper inner arm skin. Libraries were pooled for sequencing, and variation in per-sample TCR yields was attributed mainly to small differences in library volumes within the pool. Patch testing was done on the upper back using Finn chambers containing 0.01% DPC, and results were scored after 6 days according to International Contact Dermatitis Research Group standards. Throughout the study period of roughly 24 weeks, patients also received therapeutic DPC doses to the scalp every week. For TCR sequencing, blood came from 25 to 35 alopecia patients at anywhere from one to four time points (pre-sensitization, 2, 6 and 24 weeks). Peripheral blood TCR repertoire changes were tracked in vivo in alopecia patients during primary and secondary sensitization to the hapten diphenylcyclopropenone (DPC). Patient blood was sampled pre-sensitization (week 0) and at 2, 6 and about 24 weeks after DPC sensitization. The mostly female patient cohort included alopecia areata with under or over 50% scalp involvement, alopecia totalis and alopecia universalis. What the authors observed across the whole study: Patch test score correlated positively with the number of PT1 expanded TCRs, reaching significance at thresholds 8, 16 and 32 but not at 4. Compared with pre-sensitization or healthy control sets, expanded TCRs formed significantly more large CDR3 similarity clusters, which is consistent with antigen-driven responses. After repeated subsampling, changes were observed in the strength of the expansion versus patch-test correlation and in the threshold at which the correlation became significant. Because every patient had alopecia, a presumed autoimmune disease, the patients' immune response might differ from that of healthy individuals. No change with DPC sensitization was found in the number of TCRs above 1 in 1000 frequency, and no evidence of global repertoire structure alterations was found.

Explained via the paper, the time point label denotes: patch test 1, 2 weeks after DPC sensitization. Reading the label with the study, this specimen's treatment or condition is: therapeutic diphenylcyclopropenone sensitization with weekly scalp DPC. At each patch-test visit, blood was drawn before the patch test was applied. Patients were eligible if aged 18 to 70, diagnosed with alopecia and judged suitable for DPC therapy, and pregnant patients were excluded. Unfractionated whole blood was collected in Tempus Blood RNA tubes, and total RNA was extracted from that blood. Preparation of the library involved RACE. Sequencing was performed on a NextSeq 500. During library preparation, unique molecular identifiers were attached to individual cDNA molecules so that TCRs could be counted quantitatively and reproducibly. For every blood RNA sample, sequencing covered both the TCR alpha and TCR beta chains. Per the authors' processing: The median number of TCRs per sample was over 95,000, ranging from about 20,000 to 690,600. V, J and CDR3 annotation of the TCR reads was carried out using the Decombinator software suite. To make PS versus PT1 abundance plots, every sample was subsampled to the same number of TCRs (28,000). TCRs were defined as expanded if absent before sensitization and observed at least eight times at the 2-week time point. TCRdb trimmed the raw reads at Q25, called clones with MiXCR and kept productive beta chains. Identical CDR3 protein sequences are pooled into one entry, listed with their most common genes and DNA. These V and J calls derive from TCRdb rather than the authors' analysis. The sample profile shows 370,000 or so distinct CDR3 sequences; 4% to 5.5% of them were found once. The ten top clones hold under 2.5% of the sample.

Sequences were derived from whole blood, sampled in connection with sensitization to the hapten diphenylcyclopropenone (DPC). The receptor was derived from a woman in her forties or fifties with alopecia areata. Some clones in this sample may be carry-over from other donors' samples.

The CDR3 protein sequence reads: CASSLFRQGGHEQYF. Here is the DNA: TGTGCCAGCAGTTTATTTCGGCAGGGAGGCCACGAGCAGTACTTC. This chain joins TRBV27 to TRBJ2-7, and TRBD2 may be the D gene, going by 6 matching bases. The CDR3, from cysteine to phenylalanine, totals 15 residues. Of all the DNA, just the CDR3 is kept, 45 bases in frame from base 1. V loses 1 base of germline sequence and J loses 5 bases, and the interval between the two ends is 15 bases. The germline V gene (reference sequence) specifies MNHEY as CDR1 and SMNVEV as CDR2.